The sequence of this T cell receptor beta chain was determined in a study of shared clonotypes between healthy human individuals. Repertoires were generated with immunoSEQ multiplex PCR, while TCRdb's copy carries only in-frame clones and drops some. The profile covers around 2,000,000 clones, with 85% to 95% appearing a single time and more than 0.95% taken by the ten largest. This CDR3 is 12 amino acids long. Germline V CDR1 and CDR2: MNHEY, SMNVEV (reference sequence). Trimming took 2 bases from V and 6 from J, leaving 8 bases between them. Positive CCR7 selection of CD45RO-negative cells yielded the naive CD8 cells, and terminally differentiated effector memory CD45RA+ cells were excluded.

The material sequenced was naive CD8+ T cells sorted from blood. The TCR sequence derives from a man aged 18 to 29 in good health. The J gene is TRBJ2-7, the V gene TRBV27, with D possibly being TRBD1 (5 bases). This chain's CDR3 is CASSLPQGEQYF. CDR3 DNA: TGTGCCAGCAGTTTACCCCAGGGCGAGCAGTACTTC.